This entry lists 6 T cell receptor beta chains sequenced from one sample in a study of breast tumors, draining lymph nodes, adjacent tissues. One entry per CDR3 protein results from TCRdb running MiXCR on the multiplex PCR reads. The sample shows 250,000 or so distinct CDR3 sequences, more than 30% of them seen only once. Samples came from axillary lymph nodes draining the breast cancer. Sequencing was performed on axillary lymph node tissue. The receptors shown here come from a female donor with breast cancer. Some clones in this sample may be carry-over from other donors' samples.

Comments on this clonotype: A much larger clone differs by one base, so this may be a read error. The CDR3 bases are TGTGCCGGCAGTTACTCGAACTCCTACGAGCAGTACTTC. Encoded protein: CAGSYSNSYEQYF. V is TRBV25-1 and J is TRBJ2-7; D not resolved. The CDR3 has 13 residues. Germline assignment: CDR1 MGHDK and CDR2 SYGVNS.

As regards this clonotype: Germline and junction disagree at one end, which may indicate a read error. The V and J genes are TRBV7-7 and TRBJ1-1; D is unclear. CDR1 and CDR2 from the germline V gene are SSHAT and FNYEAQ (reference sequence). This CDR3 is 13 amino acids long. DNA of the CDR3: TGTGCTAGCAGCTTAAATGAGAACACTGAAGCTTTCTTT. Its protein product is CASSLNENTEAFF.

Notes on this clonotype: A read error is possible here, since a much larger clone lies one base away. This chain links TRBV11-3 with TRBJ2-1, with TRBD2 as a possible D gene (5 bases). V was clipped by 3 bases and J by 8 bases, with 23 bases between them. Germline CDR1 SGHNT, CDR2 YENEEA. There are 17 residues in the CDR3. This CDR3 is CASSFRASRRHNYEQFF. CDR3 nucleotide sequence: TGTGCCAGCAGCTTTCGGGCTAGCCGACGGCACAATTATGAGCAGTTCTTC.

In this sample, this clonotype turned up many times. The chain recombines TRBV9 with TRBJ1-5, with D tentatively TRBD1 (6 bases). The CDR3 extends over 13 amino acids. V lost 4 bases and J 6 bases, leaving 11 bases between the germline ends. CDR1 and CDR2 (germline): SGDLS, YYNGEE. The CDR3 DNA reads TGTGCCAGCAGCAGAGAACAGGGTCAGCCCCAGCATTTT. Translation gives CASSREQGQPQHF.

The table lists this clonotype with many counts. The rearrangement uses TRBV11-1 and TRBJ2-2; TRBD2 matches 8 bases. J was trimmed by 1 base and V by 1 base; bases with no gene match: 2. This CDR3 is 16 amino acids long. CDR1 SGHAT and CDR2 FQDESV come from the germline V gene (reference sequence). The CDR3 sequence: CASSLGTSGNTGELFF. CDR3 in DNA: TGTGCCAGCAGCTTAGGTACTAGCGGGAACACCGGGGAGCTGTTTTTT.

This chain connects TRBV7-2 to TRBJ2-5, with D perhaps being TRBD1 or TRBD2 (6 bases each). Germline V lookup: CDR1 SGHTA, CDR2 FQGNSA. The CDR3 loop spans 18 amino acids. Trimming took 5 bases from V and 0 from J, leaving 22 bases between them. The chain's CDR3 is CASSPPGLGGRDQETQYF. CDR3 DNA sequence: TGTGCCAGCAGCCCCCCGGGGCTCGGGGGCCGTGACCAAGAGACCCAGTACTTC.